These 24 T cell receptor beta chains were sequenced from one sample in a study of blood T cell repertoires in COVID-19. Generated by immunoSEQ multiplex PCR, the TCRdb table keeps only in-frame clones and is missing some. The sample has 250,000 or so clones; roughly 86% are singletons. The sample consisted of peripheral blood. These receptors came from a man aged 40-49 years with active or convalescent COVID-19.

The rearrangement joins TRBV19 to TRBJ2-7; 8 nucleotides line up with TRBD2. The CDR3 extends over 14 amino acids. CDR1 and CDR2 (germline): LNHDA, SQIVND (reference sequence). With V trimmed by 4 bases and J by 5 bases, 7 bases remained unmatched. The CDR3 sequence: CASSTRGGRHEQYF. CDR3 DNA sequence: TGTGCCAGTAGTACCCGGGGCGGGAGGCACGAGCAGTACTTC. The variable domain in full, completed from reference TRBV19 and TRBJ2-7, reads DGGITQSPKYLFRKEGQNVTLSCEQNLNHDAMYWYRQDPGQGLRLIYYSQIVNDFQKGDIAEGYSVSREKKESFPLTVTSAQKNPTAFYLCASSTRGGRHEQYFGPGTRLTVT.

On this clone: The junction shows a germline mismatch at one end, possibly a read error. CDR3 amino acids: CASSTRLAGEIYPNGQFF. In DNA form, the CDR3 reads TGTGCCAGCAGCACCCGACTAGCGGGAGAGATTTACCCCAATGGGCAGTTCTTC. This sequence joins TRBV7-6 and TRBJ2-1, with 12 positions matching TRBD2. CDR1 and CDR2 (germline): SGHVS, FNYEAQ. The CDR3 runs to 18 residues.

The chain carries TRBV27 and TRBJ1-5, with 11 positions matching TRBD1. V lost 4 bases and J lost 8; bases outside the gene matches: 10. CDR3 length: 16 amino acids. The germline CDR1 and CDR2 sequences are MNHEY and SMNVEV (reference sequence). The CDR3 DNA follows: TGTGCCAGCAGTTCGACCGGGACAGGGGGATGGAAGCCCCAGCATTTT. Residues: CASSSTGTGGWKPQHF.

The rearrangement links TRBV10-2 to TRBJ2-5; TRBD2 might be the D (5 bases). Between the trimmed V and J ends, which lost 3 bases and 5 bases, there was a span of 10 bases. CDR1 and CDR2 (germline): WSHSY, SAAADI. There are 13 residues in the CDR3. The CDR3 DNA reads TGCGCCAGCAGTGAAGAGGGCAGGGAGACCCAGTACTTC. This encodes CASSEEGRETQYF.

V and J are TRBV10-2 and TRBJ2-2; D is uncertain. This CDR3 is built from 14 residues. Germline V lookup: CDR1 WSHSY, CDR2 SAAADI. V was shortened by 4 bases and J by 5 bases, with 11 bases between the two germline ends. Here the CDR3 DNA reads TGCGCCAGCAGTGTTGAGTATTTGACCGGGGAGCTGTTTTTT. Its protein product is CASSVEYLTGELFF.

The gene calls are TRBV28 and TRBJ1-4, with a possible D match to TRBD1 (6 bases). V lost 3 bases, J lost 7 bases, and 12 bases lay in between. The CDR3 is made up of 14 amino acids. Germline V gene data show CDR1 as MDHEN and CDR2 as SYDVKM. The CDR3 reads CASSLGGAGEKLFF. CDR3 nucleotide sequence: TGTGCCAGCAGTTTGGGGGGGGCCGGTGAAAAACTGTTTTTT. Drawing the rest from reference TRBV28 and TRBJ1-4, the complete variable domain is DVKVTQSSRYLVKRTGEKVFLECVQDMDHENMFWYRQDPGLGLRLIYFSYDVKMKEKGDIPEGYSVSREKKERFSLILESASTNQTSMYLCASSLGGAGEKLFFGSGTQLSVL.

This clone appeared a single time. The rearrangement uses TRBV27 and TRBJ2-1; D is possibly TRBD1 (6 bases). V was cut by 5 bases and J by 1 base, with 9 bases left in between. The length of the CDR3 is 14 residues. Germline V gene data show CDR1 as MNHEY and CDR2 as SMNVEV (reference sequence). The CDR3 nucleotides are TGTGCCAGCAGTACAGGGCAGTCCTACAATGAGCAGTTCTTC. Protein: CASSTGQSYNEQFF.

The V call is TRBV5-4, the J call TRBJ1-6; D perhaps matches TRBD1 (6 bases). The V and J ends lost 4 bases and 10 bases respectively, with 21 bases between them. Germline V gene sequence: CDR1 SGHNT, CDR2 YYREEE (reference sequence). This CDR3 has 16 residues. The CDR3 spells CASSLGSGGGGSPLHF. The CDR3, as DNA: TGTGCCAGCAGCCTCGGGTCGGGCGGGGGCGGATCACCCCTCCACTTT.

Here the CDR3 reads CASSRREGLNYGYTF. As DNA, the CDR3 is TGTGCCAGCAGTCGGAGGGAGGGTCTTAACTATGGCTACACCTTC. The chain is built from TRBV6-1 and TRBJ1-2; D gene uncertain. The CDR3 totals 15 residues. The germline V gene encodes CDR1 MNHNS and CDR2 SASEGT. Trimming took off 5 bases at V and 1 base at J, with 14 bases between the two ends.

The rearrangement joins TRBV5-1 to TRBJ2-5, with D perhaps TRBD1 (5 bases). Trimming pared 4 bases from V and 1 base from J, leaving 17 bases between. The CDR3 runs 16 residues. Germline V lookup: CDR1 SGHRS, CDR2 YFSETQ. The CDR3 is CASSRLGVGSQETQYF. The CDR3 DNA sequence: TGCGCCAGCAGCCGATTAGGGGTTGGAAGCCAAGAGACCCAGTACTTC.

V and J are TRBV5-1 and TRBJ2-7; TRBD2 agrees at 8 bases. The length of the CDR3 is 16 residues. Germline trimming cut 0 bases from V and 0 bases from J; bases unmatched to any gene: 5. CDR1 is SGHRS and CDR2 is YFSETQ in the germline V gene. The CDR3 is CASSLGAAGDSYEQYF. The CDR3 nucleotides are TGCGCCAGCAGCTTGGGGGCAGCGGGAGACTCCTACGAGCAGTACTTC. Variable domain in full (rest from reference TRBV5-1 and TRBJ2-7): KAGVTQTPRYLIKTRGQQVTLSCSPISGHRSVSWYQQTPGQGLQFLFEYFSETQRNKGNFPGRFSGRQFSNSRSEMNVSTLELGDSALYLCASSLGAAGDSYEQYFGPGTRLTVT.

This clone was seen repeatedly, ten times or more. The chain employs TRBV7-9 and TRBJ1-2, with TRBD1 matching 9 bases. The trim removed 3 bases at V and 7 bases at J, leaving 9 bases unmatched. The V gene's germline CDR1 is SEHNR and CDR2 FQNEAQ (reference sequence). This CDR3 is built from 15 residues. The DNA for the CDR3 is TGTGCCAGCAGCTTCTCGACAGGGGGTGGAGGTGGCTACACCTTC. It encodes CASSFSTGGGGGYTF.

J is TRBJ2-1 and V is TRBV11-3; D possibly corresponds to TRBD1 (5 bases). Germline V gene data show CDR1 as SGHNT and CDR2 as YENEEA. CDR3 length equals 15 residues. Trimming shortened V by 5 bases and J by 4 bases, and 15 bases separated the two germline ends. The CDR3 loop reads CASSTGISFYNEQFF. DNA for the CDR3: TGTGCCAGCAGCACAGGCATCTCCTTTTACAATGAGCAGTTCTTC.

The chain links TRBV15 to TRBJ2-1, with 11 bases matching TRBD2. The ends lost 8 bases at V and 8 bases at J; junction bases unmatched: 8. The germline gives CDR1 LNHNV, CDR2 YYDKDF (reference sequence). This CDR3 comprises 14 residues. The CDR3 sequence: CATAGTSGVDEQFF. CDR3 coding DNA: TGTGCCACCGCCGGGACTAGCGGAGTCGATGAGCAGTTCTTC. Full variable domain (outside the CDR3, taken from reference TRBV15 and TRBJ2-1): DAMVIQNPRYQVTQFGKPVTLSCSQTLNHNVMYWYQQKSSQAPKLLFHYYDKDFNNEADTPDNFQSRRPNTSFCFLDIRSPGLGDTAMYLCATAGTSGVDEQFFGPGTRLTVL.

This chain joins TRBV10-1 and TRBJ1-4; the match to TRBD1 covers 10 bases. V shed 9 bases, J shed 6 bases, and the junction held 4 bases outside the gene matches. The CDR3 contains 13 residues. The V gene's germline CDR1 is WNHNN and CDR2 SYGVQD (reference sequence). In DNA form, the CDR3 reads TGCGCCAGTTCCGGGACAGGGGATGAAAAACTGTTTTTT. This sequence encodes CASSGTGDEKLFF.

The chain carries TRBV5-4 and TRBJ2-6, with D unclear. Germline assignment: CDR1 SGHNT and CDR2 YYREEE (reference sequence). The CDR3 sequence is 15 residues long. V shed 2 bases and J shed 2 bases, with 8 bases lying between them. The CDR3 region is CASSFPLAGANVLTF. CDR3 bases: TGTGCCAGCAGCTTCCCACTCGCTGGGGCCAACGTCCTGACTTTC.

The rearrangement joins TRBV5-1 to TRBJ2-5, with TRBD2 identical over 7 bases. CDR3 size: 14 residues. The V and J ends lost 1 base and 0 bases, in that order; junction bases with no gene match: 0. The germline V gene has CDR1 SGHRS and CDR2 YFSETQ. This CDR3 reads CASSLSGDQETQYF. As DNA, the CDR3 is TGCGCCAGCAGCTTGAGCGGGGACCAAGAGACCCAGTACTTC. The full variable domain, completed using reference TRBV5-1 and TRBJ2-5, is KAGVTQTPRYLIKTRGQQVTLSCSPISGHRSVSWYQQTPGQGLQFLFEYFSETQRNKGNFPGRFSGRQFSNSRSEMNVSTLELGDSALYLCASSLSGDQETQYFGPGTRLLVL.

This chain uses TRBV15 with TRBJ1-3; no reliable D call. Germline V gives CDR1 LNHNV, CDR2 YYDKDF (reference sequence). V was shortened by 8 bases and J by 0 bases, with 14 bases between the two germline ends. The length of the CDR3 is 15 residues. CDR3 loop: CATSLGPHSGNTIYF. The CDR3 DNA reads as TGTGCCACCTCCCTTGGGCCCCACTCTGGAAACACCATATATTTT.

This chain links TRBV3-1 (or the pseudogene TRBV3-2) with TRBJ2-2; a weak D match, TRBD1 (6 bases). The germline gives CDR1 LGHDT, CDR2 YNNKEL (reference sequence). The CDR3 totals 18 residues. The ends were cut back, 0 bases at V and 3 bases at J, with 17 bases in the middle. The CDR3 region has the DNA TGTGCCAGCAGCCAAGATTCATTAGGGGCAGGGGACACCGGGGAGCTGTTTTTT. Amino acids: CASSQDSLGAGDTGELFF.

The chain employs TRBV12-3 or TRBV12-4 and TRBJ2-7; possible D gene TRBD1, 6 bases. Deletions cut 7 bases from V and 2 bases from J, with 12 bases between. This CDR3 spans 13 amino acids. The CDR3 coding sequence is TGTGCCAGCACCATGGACAGCGCCTACGAGCAGTACTTC. Its translation: CASTMDSAYEQYF.

The rearrangement uses TRBV6-5 and TRBJ2-5; 7 nucleotides agree with TRBD1. The CDR3 loop spans 13 amino acids. J gave up 5 bases and V 6 bases, and 6 bases lay outside the gene matches. CDR1 is MNHEY, CDR2 SVGAGI, per germline. This CDR3 is CASRIGGAETQYF. CDR3 bases: TGTGCCAGCAGGATAGGGGGCGCCGAGACCCAGTACTTC.

The genes are TRBV6-5 and TRBJ2-2, with unresolved D. The CDR3 contains 12 residues. CDR1 is MNHEY and CDR2 is SVGAGI in the germline V gene. V lost 6 bases, J lost 6 bases, and 8 bases lay in between. The CDR3 DNA sequence: TGTGCCAGCAGCCTTCTCCCCGGGGAGCTGTTTTTT. It codes for CASSLLPGELFF.

CDR3 sequence: CAIRYARAADTQYF. As DNA, the CDR3 is TGTGCCATCAGGTACGCCCGCGCCGCAGATACGCAGTATTTT. The chain employs TRBV10-3 and TRBJ2-3, with unresolved D. The CDR3 totals 14 residues. Germline values: CDR1 ENHRY, CDR2 SYGVKD. The ends were cut back, 6 bases at V and 4 bases at J, with 14 bases in the middle.

The J gene is TRBJ2-1, the V gene TRBV19; maybe TRBD2 (5 bases). Germline CDR1 and CDR2: LNHDA and SQIVND (reference sequence). This CDR3 is 16 amino acids long. The V gene lost 6 bases and the J gene lost 8 bases, with 23 bases spanning the gap. The CDR3 DNA sequence: TGTGCCAGTAGCCAAGGACCTAACCGGGGTTCTGATGAGCAGTTCTTC. Its translation is CASSQGPNRGSDEQFF.